The 6 T cell receptor beta chains presented below share a single source sample, sequenced in a study of CD8 T cells in Susac syndrome. It was with random hexamers that roughly 0.5 to 1 ug RNA was reverse transcribed. TCRdb re-called the immunoSEQ multiplex PCR reads through MiXCR, storing one row per CDR3 protein. The sample lists approximately 190,000 distinct CDR3 sequences; 90% to 95% were seen once. Source material: CD4+ T cells from PBMCs. These TCRs come from a human donor in good health.

The genes are TRBV9 and TRBJ2-6; the D gene is possibly TRBD2 (5 bases). Germline loops: CDR1 SGDLS, CDR2 YYNGEE. V lost 6 bases and J lost 0, with 25 bases in between. This CDR3 region has 20 residues. The CDR3 protein is CASTPIDGARVGSGANVLTF. CDR3 nucleotide sequence: TGTGCCAGCACCCCCATCGACGGTGCGCGGGTGGGCTCTGGGGCCAACGTCCTGACTTTC.

The rearrangement links TRBV29-1 to TRBJ2-1; D not resolved. V dropped 4 bases and J dropped 8 bases, with 6 bases sitting between them. The CDR3 consists of 10 residues. Germline values: CDR1 SQVTM, CDR2 ANQGSEA. The CDR3 region is CSVGLDEQFF. In DNA form, the CDR3 reads TGCAGCGTTGGGTTGGATGAGCAGTTCTTC.

The chain carries TRBV6-2 or TRBV6-3 and TRBJ1-5; 7 bases are shared with TRBD1. V gave up 8 bases and J gave up 6 bases; unmatched junction bases: 13. Germline V lookup: CDR1 MNHEY, CDR2 SVGEGT. The CDR3 is 15 residues long. The CDR3, as DNA: TGTGCCAGCGCCTTTGCCCCGACAGGGTTTCAGCCCCAGCATTTT. It yields the protein CASAFAPTGFQPQHF.

The V call is TRBV6-2 or TRBV6-3, the J call TRBJ2-7; 7 bases are shared with TRBD1. The V segment lost 0 bases and the J segment 7 bases; nucleotides outside the gene matches: 3. Germline V gene data show CDR1 as MNHEY and CDR2 as SVGEGT. The CDR3 sequence is 13 residues long. The CDR3 DNA reads TGTGCCAGCAGTTACTCGAAGGGGGCTGAGCAGTACGTC. This encodes CASSYSKGAEQYV.

The chain combines TRBV3-1 with TRBJ1-5; D gene unclear. The CDR3 loop spans 13 amino acids. Germline lookup yields CDR1 LGHDT and CDR2 YNNKEL (reference sequence). V was pared by 4 bases and J by 3 bases, with 7 bases between. CDR3 coding DNA: TGTGCCAGCAGCCGTGACCTCAATCAGCCCCAGCATTTT. It is translated as CASSRDLNQPQHF.

This CDR3 reads CASSLVAGGTDTQYF. The CDR3 coding sequence is TGTGCCAGCAGCTTGGTAGCGGGGGGCACAGATACGCAGTATTTT. The rearrangement joins TRBV7-2 to TRBJ2-3, with TRBD2 identical over 9 bases. Germline assignment: CDR1 SGHTA and CDR2 FQGNSA. Unmatched junction bases numbered 2, after V lost 3 bases and J lost 1 base. The CDR3 has 15 residues.